This T cell receptor beta chain came from a study of blood T cell repertoires in COVID-19. Across the study: Collection of acute and convalescent COVID-19 samples took place in the United States, Italy and Spain.

Method: immunoSEQ multiplex PCR; TCRdb's copy keeps in-frame clones and lacks some. The repertoire holds some 250,000 clones, with roughly nine tenths as singletons. The CDR3 length is 12 residues. Trimming took off 11 bases at V and 3 bases at J, with 11 bases between the two ends. Germline CDR1 WNHNN, CDR2 SYGVQD (reference sequence). The material sequenced was PBMCs or T cells enriched from blood (not recorded which). The origin of this receptor is a human donor in a cohort exposed to, infected with or recovered from COVID-19 (not recorded which). The donor label of this sample is uncertain. The chain has TRBV10-1 and TRBJ1-3; D gene uncertain. The CDR3 loop reads CAARSGGNTIYF. The CDR3 DNA is TGCGCCGCGCGGAGCGGTGGAAACACCATATATTTT.